In this sample, the clone carrying this TCR beta chain turned up a few times. No conserved phenylalanine or tryptophan is present at the end of the CDR3, so a read error is the likely explanation. Because the CDR3's place on the DNA is in doubt, the DNA is left out and the CDR3 is given as listed by TCRdb. TCRdb re-called the PCR reads with MiXCR, one entry per CDR3 protein. The sample consists of 18,000 or so distinct CDR3 sequences, roughly 40% of them appearing once. This sample is part of a study of tumor-infiltrating lymphocytes in oesophageal squamous cell carcinoma. The CDR3 extends over 16 residues, inclusive of both ends.

The clonotype originates from a female donor with esophageal squamous cell carcinoma. Specimen: normal esophageal tissue next to the tumor. The V and J genes are TRBV12-3 or TRBV12-4 and TRBJ2-7. CDR3 loop: CASSFGSSAYGYTFGS.